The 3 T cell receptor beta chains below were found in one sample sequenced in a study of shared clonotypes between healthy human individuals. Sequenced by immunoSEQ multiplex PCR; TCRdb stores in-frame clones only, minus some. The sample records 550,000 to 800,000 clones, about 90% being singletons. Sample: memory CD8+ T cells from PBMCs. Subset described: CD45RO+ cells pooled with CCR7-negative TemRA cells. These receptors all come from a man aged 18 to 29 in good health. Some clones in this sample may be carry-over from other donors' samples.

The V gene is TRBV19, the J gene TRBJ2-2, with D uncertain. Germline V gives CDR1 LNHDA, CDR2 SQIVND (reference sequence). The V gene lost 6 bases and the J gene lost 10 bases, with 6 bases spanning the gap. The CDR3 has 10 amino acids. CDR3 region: CASRSKELFF. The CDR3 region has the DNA TGTGCCAGTAGATCCAAGGAGCTGTTTTTT.

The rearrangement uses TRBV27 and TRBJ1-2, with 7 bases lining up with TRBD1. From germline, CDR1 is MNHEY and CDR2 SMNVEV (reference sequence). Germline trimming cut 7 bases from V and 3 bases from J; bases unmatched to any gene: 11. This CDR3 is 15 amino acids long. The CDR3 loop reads CASTLRRGYDYGYTF. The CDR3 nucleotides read TGTGCCAGCACCCTTCGCAGGGGGTACGACTATGGCTACACCTTC.

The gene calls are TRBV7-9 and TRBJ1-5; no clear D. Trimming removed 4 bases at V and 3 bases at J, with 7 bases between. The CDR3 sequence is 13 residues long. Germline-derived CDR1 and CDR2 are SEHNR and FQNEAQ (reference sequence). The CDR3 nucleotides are TGTGCCAGCAGCTCGAATTACAATCAGCCCCAGCATTTT. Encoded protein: CASSSNYNQPQHF. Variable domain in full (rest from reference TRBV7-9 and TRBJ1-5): DTGVSQNPRHKITKRGQNVTFRCDPISEHNRLYWYRQTLGQGPEFLTYFQNEAQLEKSRLLSDRFSAERPKGSFSTLEIQRTEQGDSAMYLCASSSNYNQPQHFGDGTRLSIL.